These T cell receptor beta chains were read from a single sample in a study of blood T cell repertoires in COVID-19. Measured with immunoSEQ multiplex PCR; TCRdb has only the in-frame clones, and not every one. The sample has about 100,000 clones; 70% to 85% are singletons. Sequences were obtained from peripheral blood. These receptors came from a middle-aged woman with acute or convalescent COVID-19. The CDR3 runs from the conserved cysteine through the conserved F or W. A D gene is named only where the DNA matches it firmly. Expanded clones are given a class, and other clones once, few, many or no size at all.

TGTGCCAGCAGTTGGGCTAGCAGTCCCACAGATACGCAGTATTTT	CASSWASSPTDTQYF	TRBV6-2/TRBV6-3	.	TRBJ2-3	.
TGCGCCAGCGACCATGGGGGCACCGGAAAAAATGGCTACACCTTC	CASDHGGTGKNGYTF	TRBV4-1	.	TRBJ1-2	.
TGCGCCAGCAGCTTGCGACAGGGGCGCTCTGAAAAACTGTTTTTT	CASSLRQGRSEKLFF	TRBV5-1	.	TRBJ1-4	TRBD1
TGTGCCACTGGGGAGCGGTCCATGAACACTGAAGCTTTCTTT	CATGERSMNTEAFF	TRBV19	.	TRBJ1-1	.
TGTGCCATGAGGGCCCTTGAAGGGTATGGCTACACCTTC	CAMRALEGYGYTF	TRBV10-3	few	TRBJ1-2	.
TGTGCCAGCAGACTACAGGGCGGGACTGAAGCTTTCTTT	CASRLQGGTEAFF	TRBV27	.	TRBJ1-1	.
TGTGCCAGCAGTGAAGCGATAGGAAACAGTGAAGCTTTCTTT	CASSEAIGNSEAFF	TRBV6-1	once	TRBJ1-1	.
TGCGCCAGGTCACAGGGGTACCAAGAGACCCAGTACTTC	CARSQGYQETQYF	TRBV10-2	few	TRBJ2-5	TRBD1
TGTGCCAGCATTGCGGCAGGGGGCACTGAAGCTTTCTTT	CASIAAGGTEAFF	TRBV12-3/TRBV12-4	.	TRBJ1-1	TRBD1
TGTGCCAGCAGTACTAGCGGGGGTAGCAGGGAGCAGTTCTTC	CASSTSGGSREQFF	TRBV6-2/TRBV6-3	few	TRBJ2-1	TRBD2
TGTGCCAGCAGCTTGGAAGGGGGCCTCAACACCGGGGAGCTGTTTTTT	CASSLEGGLNTGELFF	TRBV5-4	.	TRBJ2-2	TRBD1
TGTGCCAGCAGCAAAGGGTCCGGGGCTGGAAACACCATATATTTT	CASSKGSGAGNTIYF	TRBV21-1	.	TRBJ1-3	.
TGCGCCAGCAGCTTGGCCGTAGGGGGCCCCGGGGAGCTGTTTTTT	CASSLAVGGPGELFF	TRBV5-1	many	TRBJ2-2	TRBD1
TGCGCCAGCAACATACAGGGAGAGTCGTACAATGAGCAGTTCTTC	CASNIQGESYNEQFF	TRBV5-1	.	TRBJ2-1	.
TGTGCCAGCAGAACCCTGGGGGGCAGGACTAGATCCTATAATTCACCCCTCCACTTT	CASRTLGGRTRSYNSPLHF	TRBV28	.	TRBJ1-6	.
TGTGCCAGCAGCTTAGATAACAGGAGAGGCTACGAGCAGTACTTC	CASSLDNRRGYEQYF	TRBV14	.	TRBJ2-7	.
TGTGCCAGCAGTTGGACAGGGGGCTATGGCTACACCTTC	CASSWTGGYGYTF	TRBV27	.	TRBJ1-2	TRBD1
TGTGCCAGTACGCCTCAGGGGGCTTCCAGCTCCTATAATTCACCCCTCCACTTT	CASTPQGASSSYNSPLHF	TRBV28	once	TRBJ1-6	TRBD1
TGTGCATCAGGGGGCGCGAGGTCTGGGGCCAACGTCCTGACTTTC	CASGGARSGANVLTF	TRBV10-3	.	TRBJ2-6	TRBD1
TGTGCCAGCAGTTGGGGGGGGGCTAGCACAGATACGCAGTATTTT	CASSWGGASTDTQYF	TRBV28	.	TRBJ2-3	.
TGTGCCTGGAGTGTATCAAGGACAGGGGGAAACGAGCAGTACTTC	CAWSVSRTGGNEQYF	TRBV30	once	TRBJ2-7	TRBD1
TGCGCCAGCAGTGTGGGCAGGGGGCAGTACGAGCAGTACTTC	CASSVGRGQYEQYF	TRBV10-2	.	TRBJ2-7	TRBD1
TGTGCCAGCAGCCCGGGACAGACCTACACCGGGGAGCTGTTTTTT	CASSPGQTYTGELFF	TRBV11-3	.	TRBJ2-2	TRBD1
TGTGCCAGCAGATATAGCTCCTACAATGAGCAGTTCTTC	CASRYSSYNEQFF	TRBV6-6	.	TRBJ2-1	.
TGTGCCAGCAGTAATGGGGGGGCCGCGGGGACTGAAGCTTTCTTT	CASSNGGAAGTEAFF	TRBV6-5	.	TRBJ1-1	.
TGTGCCAGCAGTGAAGGGACTAGCGGCTACGAGCAGTACTTC	CASSEGTSGYEQYF	TRBV11-2	.	TRBJ2-7	TRBD2
TGCGCCAGCAGGTTCAGTCACTCCGGGACTGAAGCTTTCTTT	CASRFSHSGTEAFF	TRBV5-1	.	TRBJ1-1	.